Below, 24 T cell receptor beta chains from the same sample are listed, as sequenced in a study of blood T cell repertoires in COVID-19. The table came from immunoSEQ multiplex PCR; TCRdb's copy has only in-frame clones and leaves some out. The sample lists around 140,000 clones; about 80% were seen once. The sequenced sample was peripheral blood. The receptors were gathered from a man aged 50 to 59 with acute or convalescent COVID-19.

A few counts support this clone. The genes are TRBV28 and TRBJ1-2; possibly TRBD1 for D (6 bases). Trimming removed 3 bases from V and 5 bases from J, with 16 bases in between. Germline V gene lookup returns CDR1 MDHEN and CDR2 SYDVKM. The CDR3 extends over 15 amino acids. CDR3 DNA: TGTGCCAGCAGTTTGGGAGGGGGTGTAAGGTATGGCTACACCTTC. It specifies CASSLGGGVRYGYTF.

The rearrangement uses TRBV5-4 and TRBJ2-7; 8 bases align to TRBD1. Germline V gene lookup returns CDR1 SGHNT and CDR2 YYREEE (reference sequence). CDR3 size: 12 residues. The V and J ends lost 4 bases and 6 bases, in that order; junction bases with no gene match: 3. CDR3: CASSRDRGEQYV. CDR3 sequence (DNA): TGTGCCAGCAGCCGCGACAGGGGCGAGCAGTACGTC.

This clone has just one count. V gene TRBV19 combines with J gene TRBJ1-4, with D unclear. V lost 6 bases and J 0 bases, leaving 11 bases between the germline ends. The CDR3 consists of 15 residues. CDR1 is LNHDA and CDR2 is SQIVND in the germline V gene (reference sequence). CDR3 DNA: TGTGCCAGTAGCCCAGTCAGTGCAACTAATGAAAAACTGTTTTTT. This encodes CASSPVSATNEKLFF.

The chain employs TRBV5-5 and TRBJ1-2; D remains unclear. Trimming took off 0 bases at V and 2 bases at J, with 5 bases between the two ends. Germline CDR1 SGHKS, CDR2 YYEKEE (reference sequence). The CDR3 extends over 13 amino acids. CDR3 in amino acids: CASSLGGNYGYTF. The CDR3, as DNA: TGTGCCAGCAGCTTGGGAGGAAACTATGGCTACACCTTC.

V and J are TRBV11-2 and TRBJ1-6; no reliable D call. Between the trimmed V and J ends, which lost 4 bases and 16 bases, there was a span of 17 bases. Germline V gives CDR1 SGHAT, CDR2 FQNNGV. This CDR3 has 13 amino acids. The CDR3 bases are TGTGCCAGCAGCTCTGAGTACTCCACCCCACTCCACTTT. Residues: CASSSEYSTPLHF.

This chain joins TRBV7-6 and TRBJ2-2; 7 bases map to TRBD1. Looked up from germline, CDR1 is SGHVS and CDR2 is FNYEAQ. With 4 bases clipped from V and 4 bases from J, the junction kept 3 bases outside the gene matches. The CDR3 runs 14 residues. Here the CDR3 reads CASSSTGITGELFF. The CDR3 bases are TGTGCCAGCAGCTCGACAGGGATCACCGGGGAGCTGTTTTTT.

The count of this clone is one. The rearrangement links TRBV6-5 to TRBJ1-5, with 7 nucleotides matching TRBD1. Germline-derived CDR1 and CDR2 are MNHEY and SVGAGI. With 6 bases clipped from V and 7 bases from J, the junction kept 9 bases outside the gene matches. The CDR3 runs 14 residues. The CDR3, as DNA: TGTGCCAGCAGCGCCACAGGGGTGCGGCAGCCCCAGCATTTT. Its protein is CASSATGVRQPQHF.

This clone appeared a single time. V usage is TRBV9 and J usage is TRBJ2-1, with D maybe TRBD2 (6 bases). CDR1 is SGDLS, CDR2 YYNGEE, per germline. This CDR3 comprises 17 residues. Trimming left V 6 bases short and J 0 bases short, with 19 bases between. CDR3 nucleotides: TGTGCCAGCAACTCACCCCTTGGGGGGAGCTCCTACAATGAGCAGTTCTTC. Translating gives CASNSPLGGSSYNEQFF.

The chain recombines TRBV5-5 with TRBJ2-2; 8 bases map to TRBD2. The CDR3 has 16 residues. Looked up from germline, CDR1 is SGHKS and CDR2 is YYEKEE (reference sequence). With 9 bases clipped from V and 0 bases from J, the junction kept 10 bases outside the gene matches. The CDR3: CATRTSRSTNTGELFF. CDR3 sequence (DNA): TGTGCCACCCGGACTAGCCGCTCGACGAACACCGGGGAGCTGTTTTTT.

The chain combines TRBV5-1 with TRBJ1-3, with a tentative D call TRBD1 (5 bases). The length of the CDR3 is 15 residues. Germline-derived CDR1 and CDR2 are SGHRS and YFSETQ. Deletions cut 4 bases from V and 0 bases from J, with 11 bases between. CDR3 amino acids: CASSRDRNSGNTIYF. The CDR3 DNA sequence: TGCGCCAGCAGCCGAGACAGAAACTCTGGAAACACCATATATTTT.

V and J are TRBV11-2 and TRBJ1-1, with D maybe TRBD1 (6 bases). The germline V gene encodes CDR1 SGHAT and CDR2 FQNNGV. CDR3 length: 11 amino acids. Trimming cost V 5 bases and J 13 bases, with 14 bases left between them. As DNA, the CDR3 is TGTGCCAGCAGCCCCGGGAGGGGGGGTTTCTTT. It codes for CASSPGRGGFF.

The chain uses TRBV5-1 and TRBJ2-5, with D possibly TRBD2 on 5 matching bases. Germline values: CDR1 SGHRS, CDR2 YFSETQ. V lost 4 bases, J lost 5 bases, and 15 bases lay in between. The CDR3 has 14 amino acids. The DNA for the CDR3 is TGCGCCAGCAGCCCCGGACTCAACTCGGAGACCCAGTACTTC. It yields the protein CASSPGLNSETQYF.

CDR3 protein: CASSESSFSGANVLTF. The CDR3 DNA sequence: TGTGCCAGCAGCGAGAGTAGTTTCTCTGGGGCCAACGTCCTGACTTTC. The chain combines TRBV7-6 with TRBJ2-6; D gene unclear. Germline V gives CDR1 SGHVS, CDR2 FNYEAQ. The CDR3 runs 16 residues. V was cut by 5 bases and J by 0 bases, with 11 bases left in between.

To note about this clone: Distinct nucleotide sequences in the sample also encode this CDR3. The gene calls are TRBV19 and TRBJ2-5; D perhaps matches TRBD2 (5 bases). Trimming left V 1 base short and J 4 bases short, with 7 bases between. CDR1 LNHDA and CDR2 SQIVND come from the germline V gene (reference sequence). The CDR3 contains 13 residues. The CDR3 region has the DNA TGTGCCAGTAGTATAGTTGCGGGAGAGACCCAGTACTTC. This sequence encodes CASSIVAGETQYF. Full variable domain (remainder filled in from reference TRBV19 and TRBJ2-5): DGGITQSPKYLFRKEGQNVTLSCEQNLNHDAMYWYRQDPGQGLRLIYYSQIVNDFQKGDIAEGYSVSREKKESFPLTVTSAQKNPTAFYLCASSIVAGETQYFGPGTRLLVL.

The chain uses TRBV29-1 and TRBJ1-1, with a tentative D call TRBD1 (6 bases). CDR1 and CDR2 from the germline V gene are SQVTM and ANQGSEA. The CDR3 totals 14 residues. The V end was cut by 3 bases, the J end by 1 base, with 12 bases between. The CDR3 coding sequence is TGCAGCGTTGAGGGGGGGCTGGAGAACACTGAAGCTTTCTTT. Protein: CSVEGGLENTEAFF.

CDR3 region: CASSRQSVYRTSYGYTF. The CDR3 DNA reads TGTGCCAGCAGCCGCCAAAGCGTATACAGGACGTCGTATGGCTACACCTTC. The chain couples TRBV14 to TRBJ1-2, with D perhaps TRBD1 (5 bases). Trimming removed 4 bases from V and 5 bases from J, with 23 bases in between. The CDR3 length is 17 residues. Germline assignment: CDR1 SGHDN and CDR2 FVKESK.

V usage is TRBV7-9 and J usage is TRBJ1-3; D is uncertain. The germline V gene encodes CDR1 SEHNR and CDR2 FQNEAQ (reference sequence). The CDR3 spans 13 residues. Between the trimmed V and J ends, which lost 8 bases and 4 bases, there was a span of 12 bases. The CDR3 loop is CASRSRGGNTIYF. The CDR3 DNA reads as TGTGCCAGCCGCTCCCGGGGAGGAAACACCATATATTTT.

This chain connects TRBV19 to TRBJ1-1, with a tentative D call TRBD1 (5 bases). In germline, CDR1 is LNHDA, CDR2 SQIVND (reference sequence). The V and J ends lost 3 bases and 2 bases respectively, with 10 bases between them. The length of the CDR3 is 14 residues. CDR3 in DNA: TGTGCCAGTAGTATTGGGGGGTTCAACACTGAAGCTTTCTTT. The encoded protein is CASSIGGFNTEAFF.

This chain connects TRBV6-5 to TRBJ1-6; a possible D gene is TRBD1 (5 bases). In germline, CDR1 is MNHEY, CDR2 SVGAGI. The CDR3 is 15 amino acids. V was shortened by 6 bases and J by 7 bases, with 16 bases between the two germline ends. CDR3 sequence reads: CASSQYRFQNSPLHF. For the CDR3, the DNA is TGTGCCAGCAGCCAATACAGGTTTCAAAATTCACCCCTCCACTTT.

In this sample, this clone turned up many times. The chain uses TRBV7-9 and TRBJ2-7, with TRBD1 matching 10 bases. There are 15 residues in the CDR3. The ends lost 4 bases at V and 5 bases at J; junction bases unmatched: 8. Germline V gene lookup returns CDR1 SEHNR and CDR2 FQNEAQ (reference sequence). The CDR3 nucleotides read TGTGCCAGCAGCTACGGACAGGGGGTCGGCGACGAGCAGTACTTC. It specifies CASSYGQGVGDEQYF.

This clone has ten or more counts. This chain links TRBV2 with TRBJ2-7; unclear D gene. The germline CDR1 and CDR2 sequences are SNHLY and FYNNEI. The CDR3 contains 13 residues. Trimming took off 0 bases at V and 6 bases at J, with 9 bases between the two ends. CDR3 residues: CASSEALMSEQYF. The CDR3 DNA reads as TGTGCCAGCAGTGAAGCGCTTATGAGCGAGCAGTACTTC. Full variable domain (remainder filled in from reference TRBV2 and TRBJ2-7): EPEVTQTPSHQVTQMGQEVILRCVPISNHLYFYWYRQILGQKVEFLVSFYNNEISEKSEIFDDQFSVERPDGSNFTLKIRSTKLEDSAMYFCASSEALMSEQYFGPGTRLTVT.

This chain uses TRBV27 with TRBJ1-5, with 7 bases that match TRBD1. Germline loops: CDR1 MNHEY, CDR2 SMNVEV (reference sequence). V was clipped by 6 bases and J by 5 bases; unmatched bases: 7. The CDR3 sequence is 14 residues long. This chain's CDR3 is CASSNYRGDQPQHF. The DNA for the CDR3 is TGTGCCAGCAGCAACTACAGGGGAGATCAGCCCCAGCATTTT.

The sample holds a few counts of this clone. This sequence joins TRBV11-2 and TRBJ1-4; TRBD1 matches at 8 bases. Unmatched junction bases numbered 5, after V lost 4 bases and J lost 7 bases. The CDR3 is 14 residues long. Germline CDR1 is SGHAT and CDR2 is FQNNGV. DNA of the CDR3: TGTGCCAGCAGCTCTCGGACAGGGCTTGAAAAACTGTTTTTT. This encodes CASSSRTGLEKLFF.

The V gene is TRBV18, the J gene TRBJ2-1; 7 bases fit TRBD2. This CDR3 region has 12 residues. Germline V gene sequence: CDR1 KGHSH, CDR2 LQKENI. The ends lost 6 bases at V and 7 bases at J; junction bases unmatched: 3. The CDR3: CASSLGGNEQFF. CDR3 nucleotides: TGTGCCAGCTCCCTGGGGGGGAATGAGCAGTTCTTC.